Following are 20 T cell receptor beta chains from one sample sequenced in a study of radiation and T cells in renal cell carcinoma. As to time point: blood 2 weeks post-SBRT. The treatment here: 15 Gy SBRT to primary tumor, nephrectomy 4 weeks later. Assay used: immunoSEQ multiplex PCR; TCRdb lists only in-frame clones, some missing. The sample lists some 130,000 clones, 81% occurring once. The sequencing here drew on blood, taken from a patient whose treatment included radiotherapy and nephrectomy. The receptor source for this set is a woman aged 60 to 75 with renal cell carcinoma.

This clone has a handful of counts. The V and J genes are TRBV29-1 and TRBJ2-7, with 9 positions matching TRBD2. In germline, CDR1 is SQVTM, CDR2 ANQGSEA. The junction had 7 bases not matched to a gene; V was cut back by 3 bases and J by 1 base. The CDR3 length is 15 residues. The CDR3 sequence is CSVDFLAGSSYEQYF. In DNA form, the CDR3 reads TGCAGCGTTGACTTTCTAGCGGGGAGTTCCTACGAGCAGTACTTC.

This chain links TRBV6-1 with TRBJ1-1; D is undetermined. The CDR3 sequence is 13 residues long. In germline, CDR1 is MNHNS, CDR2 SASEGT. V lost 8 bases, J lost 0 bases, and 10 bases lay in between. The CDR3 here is CASGEQLNTEAFF. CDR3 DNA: TGTGCCAGCGGGGAACAGCTGAACACTGAAGCTTTCTTT.

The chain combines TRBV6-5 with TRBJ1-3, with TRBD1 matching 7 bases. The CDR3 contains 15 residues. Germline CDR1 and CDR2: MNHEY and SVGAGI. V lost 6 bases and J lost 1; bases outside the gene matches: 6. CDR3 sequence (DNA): TGTGCCAGCAGGAGGGACAGTTCTTCTGGAAACACCATATATTTT. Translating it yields CASRRDSSSGNTIYF.

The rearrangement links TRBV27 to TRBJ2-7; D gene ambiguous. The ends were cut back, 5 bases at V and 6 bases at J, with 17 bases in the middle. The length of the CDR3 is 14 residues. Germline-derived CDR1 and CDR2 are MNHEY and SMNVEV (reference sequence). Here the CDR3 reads CASSLRAVDGEQYF. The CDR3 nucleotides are TGTGCCAGCAGTCTCCGGGCCGTCGACGGCGAGCAGTACTTC.

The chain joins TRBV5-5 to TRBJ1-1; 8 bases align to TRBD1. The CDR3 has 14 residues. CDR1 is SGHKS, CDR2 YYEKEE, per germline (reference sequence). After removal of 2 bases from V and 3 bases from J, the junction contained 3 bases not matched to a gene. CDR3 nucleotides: TGTGCCAGCAGCTTCAGGGGGCCGTACACTGAAGCTTTCTTT. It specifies CASSFRGPYTEAFF.

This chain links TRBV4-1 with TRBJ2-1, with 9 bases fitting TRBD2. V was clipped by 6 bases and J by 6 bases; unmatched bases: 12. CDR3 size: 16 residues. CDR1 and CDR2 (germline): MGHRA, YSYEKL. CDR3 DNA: TGCGCCAGCAGTCGCACCGCTAGCGGGGAACCCAATGAGCAGTTCTTC. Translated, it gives CASSRTASGEPNEQFF.

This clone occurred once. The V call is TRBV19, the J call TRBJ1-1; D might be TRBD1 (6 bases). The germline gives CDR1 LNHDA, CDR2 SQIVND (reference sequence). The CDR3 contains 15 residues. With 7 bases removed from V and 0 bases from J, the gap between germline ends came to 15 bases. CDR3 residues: CASITGHLMNTEAFF. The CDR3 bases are TGTGCCAGTATTACGGGACATCTCATGAACACTGAAGCTTTCTTT.

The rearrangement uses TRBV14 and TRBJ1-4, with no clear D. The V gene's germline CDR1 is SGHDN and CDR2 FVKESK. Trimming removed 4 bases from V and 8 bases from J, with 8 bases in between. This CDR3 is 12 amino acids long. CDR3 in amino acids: CASSPYNEKLFF. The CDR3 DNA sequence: TGTGCCAGCAGCCCTTACAACGAAAAACTGTTTTTT.

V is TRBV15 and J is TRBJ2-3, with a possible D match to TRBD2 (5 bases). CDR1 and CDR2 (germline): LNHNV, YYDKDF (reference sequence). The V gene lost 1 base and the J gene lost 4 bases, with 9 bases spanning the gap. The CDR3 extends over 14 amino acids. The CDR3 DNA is TGTGCCACCAGCAGAGGTCACGGGGCAGATACGCAGTATTTT. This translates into CATSRGHGADTQYF.

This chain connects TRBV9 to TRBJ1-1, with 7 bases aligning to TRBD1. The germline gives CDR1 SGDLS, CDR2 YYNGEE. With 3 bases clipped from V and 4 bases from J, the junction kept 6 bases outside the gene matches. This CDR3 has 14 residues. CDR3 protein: CASSARGGFTEAFF. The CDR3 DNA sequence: TGTGCCAGCAGCGCCAGGGGGGGGTTCACTGAAGCTTTCTTT.

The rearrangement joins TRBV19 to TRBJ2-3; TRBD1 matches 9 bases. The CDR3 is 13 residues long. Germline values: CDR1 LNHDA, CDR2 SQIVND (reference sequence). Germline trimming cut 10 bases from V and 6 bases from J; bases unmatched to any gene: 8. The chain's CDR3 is CATAGQGGDTQYF. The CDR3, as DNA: TGTGCCACTGCGGGACAGGGAGGGGATACGCAGTATTTT.

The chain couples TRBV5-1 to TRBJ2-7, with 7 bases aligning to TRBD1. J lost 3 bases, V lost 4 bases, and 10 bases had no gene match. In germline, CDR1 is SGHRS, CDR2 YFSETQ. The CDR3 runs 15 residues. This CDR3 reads CASSPEPGQFYEQYF. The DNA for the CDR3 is TGCGCCAGCAGCCCGGAACCGGGACAGTTCTACGAGCAGTACTTC.

The CDR3 nucleotides are TGTGCCAGCAGCTTAGACAGGGTATCGTACAATGAGCAGTTCTTC. Translation: CASSLDRVSYNEQFF. The chain couples TRBV7-8 to TRBJ2-1; D perhaps matches TRBD1 (6 bases). The CDR3 length is 15 residues. Germline values: CDR1 SGHVS, CDR2 FQNEAQ. Deletions cut 1 base from V and 4 bases from J, with 11 bases between. Full variable domain (outside the CDR3, taken from reference TRBV7-8 and TRBJ2-1): GAGVSQSPRYKVAKRGQDVALRCDPISGHVSLFWYQQALGQGPEFLTYFQNEAQLDKSGLPSDRFFAERPEGSVSTLKIQRTQQEDSAVYLCASSLDRVSYNEQFFGPGTRLTVL.

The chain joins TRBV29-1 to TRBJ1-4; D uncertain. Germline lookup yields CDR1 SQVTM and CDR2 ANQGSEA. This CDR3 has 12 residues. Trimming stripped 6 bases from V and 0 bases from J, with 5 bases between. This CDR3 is CSVKPTNEKLFF. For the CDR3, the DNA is TGCAGCGTAAAGCCAACTAATGAAAAACTGTTTTTT.

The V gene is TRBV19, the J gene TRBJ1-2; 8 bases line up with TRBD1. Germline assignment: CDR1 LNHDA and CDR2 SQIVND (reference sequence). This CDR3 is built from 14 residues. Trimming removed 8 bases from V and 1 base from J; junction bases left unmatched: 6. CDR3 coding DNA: TGTGCCAGTGGTCGGGACAGGTATAACTATGGCTACACCTTC. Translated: CASGRDRYNYGYTF.

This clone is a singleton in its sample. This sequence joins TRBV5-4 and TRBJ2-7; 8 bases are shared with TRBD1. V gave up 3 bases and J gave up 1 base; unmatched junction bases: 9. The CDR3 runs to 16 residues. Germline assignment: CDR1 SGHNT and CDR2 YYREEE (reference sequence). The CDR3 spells CASSWTGKSTSYEQYF. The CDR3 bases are TGTGCCAGCAGCTGGACAGGGAAAAGCACTTCCTACGAGCAGTACTTC. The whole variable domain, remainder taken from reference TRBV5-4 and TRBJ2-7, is ETGVTQSPTHLIKTRGQQVTLRCSSQSGHNTVSWYQQALGQGPQFIFQYYREEENGRGNFPPRFSGLQFPNYSSELNVNALELDDSALYLCASSWTGKSTSYEQYFGPGTRLTVT.

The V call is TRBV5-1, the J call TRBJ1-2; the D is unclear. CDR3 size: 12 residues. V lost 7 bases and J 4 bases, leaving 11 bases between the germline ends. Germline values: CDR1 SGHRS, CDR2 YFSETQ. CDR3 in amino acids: CASRERGYGYTF. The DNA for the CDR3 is TGCGCCAGCCGCGAACGAGGCTATGGCTACACCTTC.

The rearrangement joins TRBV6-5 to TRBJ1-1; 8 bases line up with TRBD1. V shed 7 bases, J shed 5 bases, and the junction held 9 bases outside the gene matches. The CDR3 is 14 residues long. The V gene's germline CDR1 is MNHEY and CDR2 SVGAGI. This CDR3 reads CASTPTGGRTEAFF. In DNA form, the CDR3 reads TGTGCCAGCACCCCCACAGGGGGGCGGACTGAAGCTTTCTTT.

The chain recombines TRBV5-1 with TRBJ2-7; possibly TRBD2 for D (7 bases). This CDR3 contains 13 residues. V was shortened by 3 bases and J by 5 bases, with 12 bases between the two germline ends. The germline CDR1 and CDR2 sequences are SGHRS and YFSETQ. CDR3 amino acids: CASSSPGGDEQYF. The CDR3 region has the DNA TGCGCCAGCAGCTCCCCGGGGGGCGACGAGCAGTACTTC. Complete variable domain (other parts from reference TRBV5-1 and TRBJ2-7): KAGVTQTPRYLIKTRGQQVTLSCSPISGHRSVSWYQQTPGQGLQFLFEYFSETQRNKGNFPGRFSGRQFSNSRSEMNVSTLELGDSALYLCASSSPGGDEQYFGPGTRLTVT.

CDR3 sequence: CATLPTPHLNEKLFF. Here the CDR3 DNA reads TGTGCCACCCTCCCGACGCCACATTTAAATGAAAAACTGTTTTTT. The V gene is TRBV6-1, the J gene TRBJ1-4; D unresolved. Germline-derived CDR1 and CDR2 are MNHNS and SASEGT. This CDR3 has 15 residues. Deletions cut 10 bases from V and 5 bases from J, with 20 bases between.